Following are 9 T cell receptor beta chains from one sample sequenced in a study of tumor and adjacent non-tumor tissue in lung cancer. The template was RNA from unsorted bulk tissue. A modified ARM-PCR protocol with three rounds of nested PCR amplified TCRbeta. TCRdb re-called the multiplex PCR reads with MiXCR, one entry per CDR3 protein. The top ten clones hold roughly 13% of a sample with more than 95,000 distinct CDR3 sequences, approximately 66% of them seen once. The specimen was lung tumor tissue. Receptor source: a man aged 30-40 years with non-small cell lung cancer.

In regard to this clonotype: This CDR3 fails to terminate in the conserved phenylalanine or tryptophan, so it likely reflects a read error. The CDR3 sequence: CSVEECQPYNEQFL. CDR3 nucleotide sequence: TGCAGCGTTGAAGAGTGCCAGCCCTACAATGAGCAGTTCCTC. The rearrangement links TRBV29-1 to TRBJ2-1; D call uncertain. CDR1 and CDR2 from the germline V gene are SQVTM and ANQGSEA. The CDR3 contains 14 residues. Deletions cut 0 bases from V and 2 bases from J, with 8 bases between.

With regard to this clonotype: A much larger clone sits a single nucleotide away, making a read error possible. A read error is likely, as this CDR3 ends without the conserved phenylalanine or tryptophan. The chain employs TRBV12-3 or TRBV12-4 and TRBJ2-5; no clear D gene. Trimming left V 2 bases short and J 1 base short, with 5 bases between. This CDR3 spans 13 amino acids. CDR3: CASSLSSQETQYC. CDR3 sequence (DNA): TGTGCCAGCAGTTTATCTAGCCAAGAGACCCAGTACTGC.

About this clonotype itself: A much larger clone differs from this one at a single base, so this may be a read error. The chain combines TRBV4-1 with TRBJ1-2, with 8 bases identical to TRBD1. CDR3 length: 15 residues. Germline V gene sequence: CDR1 MGHRA, CDR2 YSYEKL. With V trimmed by 0 bases and J by 5 bases, 5 bases remained unmatched. The CDR3 sequence: CASSQERTGRYGYTF. As DNA, the CDR3 is TGCGCCAGCAGCCAAGAGCGGACAGGGCGATATGGCTACACCTTC.

The chain's CDR3 is CASSHAASSSYEQYF. CDR3 DNA sequence: TGTGCCAGCAGCCATGCGGCCAGTTCCTCCTACGAGCAGTACTTC. V is TRBV4-2 and J is TRBJ2-7; D uncertain. From germline, CDR1 is LGHNA and CDR2 YNFKEQ. This CDR3 contains 15 residues. With 3 bases removed from V and 0 bases from J, the gap between germline ends came to 12 bases.

For this clonotype: This may come from a read error, since a much larger clone is one base off. The chain is built from TRBV6-1 and TRBJ1-1; D is possibly TRBD1 (5 bases). This CDR3 has 13 amino acids. In germline, CDR1 is MNHNS, CDR2 SASEGT. V dropped 7 bases and J dropped 8 bases, with 17 bases sitting between them. CDR3 sequence (DNA): TGTGCCAGCACCATTCGGCTAGGACAAGAAGCTTTCTTT. Protein product: CASTIRLGQEAFF.

This clonotype is labeled medium-sized. The chain links TRBV4-2 to TRBJ2-2; D is perhaps TRBD1 (5 bases). CDR1 and CDR2 (germline): LGHNA, YNFKEQ. V lost 0 bases and J 7 bases, leaving 15 bases between the germline ends. The CDR3 is 16 amino acids. CDR3: CASSQEESRVDGELFF. The CDR3 region has the DNA TGTGCCAGCAGCCAAGAGGAAAGCAGGGTAGACGGGGAGCTGTTTTTT.

Note on this clonotype: This may stem from a read error, because a much larger clone lies one nucleotide away. Written as DNA, the CDR3 is TGCAGCGTGCGGGGTGGGCTAGGGGAGGGAACTGAAGCTTTCTTT. It encodes CSVRGGLGEGTEAFF. The V and J genes are TRBV29-1 and TRBJ1-1, with D perhaps matching TRBD1 (5 bases). Trimming stripped 6 bases from V and 5 bases from J, with 22 bases between. The CDR3 is made up of 15 amino acids. Germline values: CDR1 SQVTM, CDR2 ANQGSEA.

This clonotype was recorded only once. DNA for the CDR3: TGTGCCAGCAGCACAGCGGAAGAGTACGAGCAGTACTTC. Its translation is CASSTAEEYEQYF. The chain combines TRBV11-1 with TRBJ2-7; possible D gene TRBD2, 5 bases. Trimming shortened V by 5 bases and J by 4 bases, and 12 bases separated the two germline ends. Germline CDR1 and CDR2: SGHAT and FQDESV (reference sequence). This CDR3 contains 13 residues.

This clonotype was counted a few times. Possible read error: a much larger clone is one base away. The conserved phenylalanine or tryptophan is not found at the CDR3 terminus, so this likely reflects a read error. J is TRBJ2-1 and V is TRBV24-1; tentative D call: TRBD1 (6 bases). Per germline, CDR1 KGHDR and CDR2 SFDVKD. Trimming took 7 bases from V and 6 from J, leaving 9 bases between them. This CDR3 is built from 12 residues. CDR3 DNA sequence: TGTGCCACCAGCCGGACAGCCAATGAGCAGTTCTCC. The encoded protein is CATSRTANEQFS.